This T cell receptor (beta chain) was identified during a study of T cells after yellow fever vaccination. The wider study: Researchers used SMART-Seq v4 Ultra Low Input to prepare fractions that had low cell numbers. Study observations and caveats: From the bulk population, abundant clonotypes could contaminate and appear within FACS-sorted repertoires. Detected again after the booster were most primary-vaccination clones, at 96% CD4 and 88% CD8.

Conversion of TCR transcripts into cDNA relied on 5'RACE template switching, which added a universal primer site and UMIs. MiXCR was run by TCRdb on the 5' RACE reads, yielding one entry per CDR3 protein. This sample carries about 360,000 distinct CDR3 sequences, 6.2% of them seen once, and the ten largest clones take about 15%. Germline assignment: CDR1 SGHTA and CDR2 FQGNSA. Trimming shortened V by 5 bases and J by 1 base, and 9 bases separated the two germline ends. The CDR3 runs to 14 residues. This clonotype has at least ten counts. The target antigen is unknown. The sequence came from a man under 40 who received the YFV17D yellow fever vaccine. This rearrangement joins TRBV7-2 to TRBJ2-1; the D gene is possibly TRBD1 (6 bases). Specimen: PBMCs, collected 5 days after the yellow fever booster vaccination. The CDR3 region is CASSPDRSYNEQFF. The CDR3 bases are TGTGCCAGCAGCCCGGACAGATCCTACAATGAGCAGTTCTTC.